This TCR beta chain was sequenced during a study of beta chain features in type 1 diabetes. Study-wide points: Moderate yet significant TCRB CDR3 shortening was seen in Type 1 diabetes patients in all four CD4+ subsets.

There was one heparinised blood draw per donor, averaging roughly 100 mL. In the case of this clone: Its target is unknown.

The CDR3 consists of 12 residues. With 4 bases clipped from V and 2 bases from J, the junction kept 1 base outside the gene matches. Germline CDR1 and CDR2: GTSNPN and SVGIG (reference sequence). The authors reverse transcribed all of the isolated RNA, so sequencing captured expressed TCRB transcripts. Regulatory, naive and central memory T cell samples averaged around 3.9 million reads. Using immunoSEQ multiplex PCR, the repertoire was profiled, and TCRdb retains in-frame clones only, with some absent. The data contain fewer than 350,000 clones, 15% of them singletons. The gene calls are TRBV30 and TRBJ1-2; 7 bases match TRBD1. Sequenced input: naive CD4+ T cells from blood. The sequence derives from a young man with type 1 diabetes. The CDR3 DNA reads as TGTGCCTGGACGACAGGGAACTATGGCTACACCTTC. Residues: CAWTTGNYGYTF. Combining the CDR3 with reference TRBV30 and TRBJ1-2 gives the whole variable domain SQTIHQWPATLVQPVGSPLSLECTVEGTSNPNLYWYRQAAGRGLQLLFYSVGIGQISSEVPQNLSASRPQDRQFILSSKKLLLSDSGFYLCAWTTGNYGYTFGSGTRLTVV.